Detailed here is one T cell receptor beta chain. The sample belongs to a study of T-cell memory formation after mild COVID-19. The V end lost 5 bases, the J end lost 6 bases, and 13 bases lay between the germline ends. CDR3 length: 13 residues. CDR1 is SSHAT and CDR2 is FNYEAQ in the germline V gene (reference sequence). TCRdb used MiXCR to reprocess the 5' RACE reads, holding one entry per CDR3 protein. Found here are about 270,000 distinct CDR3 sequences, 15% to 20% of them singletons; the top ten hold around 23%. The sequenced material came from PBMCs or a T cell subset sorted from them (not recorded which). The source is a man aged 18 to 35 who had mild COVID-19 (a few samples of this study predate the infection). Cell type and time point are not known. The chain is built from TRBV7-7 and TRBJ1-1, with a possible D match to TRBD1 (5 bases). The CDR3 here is CASSRIRQPEAFF. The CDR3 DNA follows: TGTGCCAGCAGCCGTATCAGACAGCCTGAAGCTTTCTTT.